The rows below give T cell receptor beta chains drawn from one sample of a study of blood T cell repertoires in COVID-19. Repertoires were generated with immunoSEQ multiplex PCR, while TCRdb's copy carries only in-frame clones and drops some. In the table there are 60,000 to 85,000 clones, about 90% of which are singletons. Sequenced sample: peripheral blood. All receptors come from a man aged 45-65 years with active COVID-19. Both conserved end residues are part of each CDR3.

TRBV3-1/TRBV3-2,CASSIRDRGYEQYF
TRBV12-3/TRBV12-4,CASSSTGRYEQYF
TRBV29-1,CSALGASGRSYEQYF
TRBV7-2,CASSSGLAGANEQFF
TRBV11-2,CASSLEGDSTDTQYF
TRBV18,CASSAARTSAIRFQETQYF
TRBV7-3,CASSLLGTSGDTQYF
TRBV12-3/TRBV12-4,CASSPGGEKLFF
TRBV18,CASSPLPGQGNTDTQYF
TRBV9,CASSPGRARYEQYF
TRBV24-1,CATSADRGKTYEQYF
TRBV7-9,CASSPNPTEAFF
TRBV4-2,CASSQETGEQYF
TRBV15,CATSGKTSDLWNEQFF
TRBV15,CATRTSGGAVGTQYF
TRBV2,CASSEWTGGHKFF
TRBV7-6,CASSFNPGGNGNTIYF
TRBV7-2,CASRKRGGRETQYF
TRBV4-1,CASSQVPEGWNQPQHF
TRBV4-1,CASSRPGARDTQYF
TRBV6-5,CASSAVQETQYF
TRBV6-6,CASSAGVDYYNEQFF
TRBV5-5,CASSLFALDRSYSGNTIYF
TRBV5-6,CASSLTGTNEQYF
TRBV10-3,CATRDSSNQPQHF
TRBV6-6,CASSFWTGPDEQFF
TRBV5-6,CASSLRSSGGRRETQYF
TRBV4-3,CASSQERQNTEAFF
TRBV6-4,CASSEGSGGADTQYF
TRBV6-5,CASSYRSGYEQYF
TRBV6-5,CASSYSNLALGNEQFF
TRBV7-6,CASSLVHSSNTGELFF
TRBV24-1,CATSASAGDSSYEQYF
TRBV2,CASSTAGGLAYEQYF
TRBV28,CASSLSGVSSYEQYF